Below are 21 T cell receptor beta chains sequenced from a single sample in a study of T cells in Graves' hyperthyroidism and ophthalmopathy. TCR beta CDR3 regions were amplified from RNA. The HTBI set primed first-round TCR CDR3 RT-PCR. Via MiXCR, TCRdb re-called the multiplex PCR reads, giving one row per CDR3 protein. The table records hundreds of thousands of distinct CDR3 sequences, over 15% of them present only once. Source material: blood. Receptor source: a woman aged 55-69 years with Graves' ophthalmopathy.

This clonotype has at least ten counts. The chain couples TRBV4-3 to TRBJ2-2; 8 positions agree with TRBD1. V lost 0 bases and J lost 7; bases outside the gene matches: 4. The CDR3 covers 15 residues. Germline V CDR1 and CDR2: LGHNA, YSLEER. CDR3 sequence: CASSQEARGHGELFF. CDR3 nucleotide sequence: TGCGCCAGCAGCCAAGAGGCCAGGGGGCACGGGGAGCTGTTTTTT.

This clonotype was detected a few times. V usage is TRBV19 and J usage is TRBJ2-1; D is uncertain. In germline, CDR1 is LNHDA, CDR2 SQIVND (reference sequence). The CDR3 runs to 12 residues. V lost 2 bases and J 7 bases, leaving 6 bases between the germline ends. The CDR3 DNA sequence: TGTGCCAGTAGTATAAATGTGAATGAGCAGTTCTTC. It is translated as CASSINVNEQFF.

Of note for this clonotype: Possible read error: a much larger clone is one base away. V and J are TRBV7-9 and TRBJ1-1; TRBD1 aligns across 7 bases. The junction had 4 bases not matched to a gene; V was cut back by 0 bases and J by 3 bases. Germline V gene data show CDR1 as SEHNR and CDR2 as FQNEAQ (reference sequence). There are 15 residues in the CDR3. CDR3 bases: TGTGCCAGCAGCTTAGCCAACGGACAGGACACTGAAGCTTTCTTT. Translation: CASSLANGQDTEAFF.

This chain connects TRBV4-1 to TRBJ2-7; a weak D match, TRBD1 (6 bases). Per the germline V gene, CDR1 is MGHRA and CDR2 is YSYEKL. CDR3 length: 12 residues. V was cut by 0 bases and J by 9 bases, with 9 bases left in between. CDR3: CASSQDGGAQYF. DNA of the CDR3: TGCGCCAGCAGCCAAGATGGGGGCGCGCAGTACTTC.

This clonotype was counted many times. The rearrangement joins TRBV28 to TRBJ2-7, with TRBD2 as a possible D gene (7 bases). Germline V gene lookup returns CDR1 MDHEN and CDR2 SYDVKM. This CDR3 region has 16 residues. Trimming left V 7 bases short and J 3 bases short, with 22 bases between. The CDR3 spells CASNIGGLASFYEQYF. The CDR3 nucleotides are TGTGCCAGCAACATCGGGGGGCTAGCGAGCTTCTACGAGCAGTACTTC.

This clonotype was seen a few times. A much larger clone differs by one base, so this may be a read error. The chain is built from TRBV2 and TRBJ2-7; TRBD1 agrees at 10 bases. This CDR3 has 15 amino acids. The V segment lost 6 bases and the J segment 3 bases; nucleotides outside the gene matches: 8. Germline V gene lookup returns CDR1 SNHLY and CDR2 FYNNEI. The CDR3 reads CASRGLGQGGYEQYF. CDR3 bases: TGTGCCAGCAGAGGGTTAGGACAGGGGGGCTACGAGCAGTACTTC.

This clonotype was counted at least ten times. The chain has TRBV18 and TRBJ1-4; no clear D gene. The CDR3 is 16 residues long. CDR1 and CDR2 from the germline V gene are KGHSH and LQKENI. V lost 4 bases, J lost 9 bases, and 21 bases lay in between. For the CDR3, the DNA is TGTGCCAGCTCACGAGCCCCCTTGGAGGGCGAGCAAAAACTGTTTTTT. Translation: CASSRAPLEGEQKLFF.

This clonotype was counted ten times or more. The chain is built from TRBV3-1 and TRBJ2-5, with a tentative D call TRBD2 (6 bases). Germline assignment: CDR1 LGHDT and CDR2 YNNKEL (reference sequence). The CDR3 extends over 13 amino acids. The germline V and J ends were trimmed by 0 bases and 5 bases, with 7 bases remaining between them. The CDR3 loop is CASSQDGGETQYF. The CDR3 DNA sequence: TGTGCCAGCAGCCAAGACGGAGGGGAGACCCAGTACTTC.

The table lists this clonotype with many counts. The chain carries TRBV28 and TRBJ1-1; D is undetermined. With 6 bases removed from V and 1 base from J, the gap between germline ends came to 6 bases. Germline CDR1 and CDR2: MDHEN and SYDVKM. The CDR3 spans 12 residues. CDR3 DNA sequence: TGTGCCAGCAGGGAGGGGAACACTGAAGCTTTCTTT. Its protein is CASREGNTEAFF.

This clonotype was seen many times. V and J are TRBV5-1 and TRBJ2-1, with 7 bases that match TRBD1. Germline-derived CDR1 and CDR2 are SGHRS and YFSETQ. This CDR3 is 15 amino acids long. V lost 1 base, J lost 7 bases, and 8 bases stayed unmatched. CDR3 loop: CASSLYRVQGNEQFF. The DNA of the CDR3 is TGCGCCAGCAGCTTGTATAGGGTACAGGGGAATGAGCAGTTCTTC. The full variable domain, rest sourced from reference TRBV5-1 and TRBJ2-1, is KAGVTQTPRYLIKTRGQQVTLSCSPISGHRSVSWYQQTPGQGLQFLFEYFSETQRNKGNFPGRFSGRQFSNSRSEMNVSTLELGDSALYLCASSLYRVQGNEQFFGPGTRLTVL.

This clonotype showed up many times. The V call is TRBV5-8, the J call TRBJ2-5; 7 nucleotides line up with TRBD1. Germline V gives CDR1 SGHTS, CDR2 YDEGEE. This CDR3 region has 14 residues. V shed 2 bases, J shed 5 bases, and the junction held 6 bases outside the gene matches. For the CDR3, the DNA is TGTGCCAGCAGCTTAAATTACAGGGGTGAGACCCAGTACTTC. The encoded protein is CASSLNYRGETQYF.

This clonotype occurred many times. The chain uses TRBV2 and TRBJ1-6; tentatively, D is TRBD1 (5 bases). The CDR3 contains 16 residues. V was trimmed by 0 bases and J by 7 bases, leaving 13 bases between them. Per the germline V gene, CDR1 is SNHLY and CDR2 is FYNNEI. The CDR3 DNA is TGTGCCAGCAGTGAAGCCGGGGCGACTAGAAATTCACCCCTCCACTTT. Translating gives CASSEAGATRNSPLHF.

This clonotype was observed a few times. The DNA for the CDR3 is TGCGCCAGCAGCTACCGGGGGACCACAGATACGCAGTATTTT. Translating gives CASSYRGTTDTQYF. The chain is built from TRBV5-1 and TRBJ2-3, with D possibly matching TRBD2 (6 bases). V lost 3 bases and J lost 2, with 10 bases in between. Germline V gene sequence: CDR1 SGHRS, CDR2 YFSETQ. CDR3 size: 14 residues.

This clonotype was observed at least ten times. This chain links TRBV5-1 with TRBJ2-6; 9 bases are shared with TRBD1. J was trimmed by 4 bases and V by 3 bases; bases with no gene match: 2. CDR3 length equals 15 residues. The germline V gene has CDR1 SGHRS and CDR2 YFSETQ. In DNA form, the CDR3 reads TGCGCCAGCAGCTGGACAGGGGACGGGGCCAACGTCCTGACTTTC. Protein: CASSWTGDGANVLTF.

This clonotype has ten or more counts. This chain uses TRBV18 with TRBJ1-2; 7 bases fit TRBD1. Germline V gives CDR1 KGHSH, CDR2 LQKENI. The V and J ends lost 6 bases and 7 bases, in that order; junction bases with no gene match: 8. The CDR3 is made up of 13 amino acids. The DNA for the CDR3 is TGTGCCAGCTCTCAAGGACAGGAGCTTGGCTACACCTTC. It encodes CASSQGQELGYTF.

Ten or more counts support this clonotype. This chain uses TRBV6-6 with TRBJ1-4, with D maybe TRBD1 (5 bases). CDR3 length: 15 residues. Germline CDR1 MNHNY, CDR2 SVGAGI (reference sequence). Between the trimmed V and J ends, which lost 0 bases and 6 bases, there was a span of 11 bases. CDR3 nucleotides: TGTGCCAGCAGTTACTCGAGACAGCGATATGAAAAACTGTTTTTT. The encoded protein is CASSYSRQRYEKLFF.

At least ten counts were recorded for this clonotype. The rearrangement links TRBV5-8 to TRBJ2-3; 9 nucleotides agree with TRBD1. Germline V lookup: CDR1 SGHTS, CDR2 YDEGEE. V shed 3 bases, J shed 3 bases, and the junction held 2 bases outside the gene matches. The CDR3 extends over 14 amino acids. CDR3 amino acids: CASSSGQGTDTQYF. The CDR3 bases are TGTGCCAGCAGCTCGGGACAGGGAACAGATACGCAGTATTTT.

Regarding this clonotype: The junction and the germline gene differ at one end; a read error may be behind it. The gene calls are TRBV4-3 and TRBJ1-2; D is possibly TRBD1 (5 bases). The CDR3 length is 20 residues. CDR1 LGHNA and CDR2 YSLEER come from the germline V gene. The CDR3 sequence is CASSQDLWTNPGATNYGCTF. CDR3 DNA sequence: TGCGCCAGCAGCCAAGATCTATGGACAAACCCGGGAGCCACTAACTATGGCTGCACCTTC.

This clonotype was counted many times. The V gene is TRBV27, the J gene TRBJ2-1, with 10 positions matching TRBD2. Trimming removed 1 base from V and 4 bases from J; junction bases left unmatched: 7. Germline V gene data show CDR1 as MNHEY and CDR2 as SMNVEV (reference sequence). This CDR3 spans 17 amino acids. CDR3 in amino acids: CASSLWLTSGIYNEQFF. In DNA form, the CDR3 reads TGTGCCAGCAGTTTATGGCTCACTAGCGGGATATACAATGAGCAGTTCTTC.

The rearrangement links TRBV20-1 to TRBJ2-5; weak D call: TRBD2 (7 bases). Germline CDR1 is DFQATT and CDR2 is SNEGSKA (reference sequence). The CDR3 covers 15 residues. With 6 bases removed from V and 1 base from J, the gap between germline ends came to 18 bases. CDR3: CSAPKAGGLQETQYF. The CDR3 DNA sequence: TGCAGTGCCCCTAAGGCCGGGGGGCTCCAAGAGACCCAGTACTTC.

Details on this clonotype: A much larger clone lies one base from this, so it may be a read error. V gene TRBV5-1 combines with J gene TRBJ2-3; D not certain. Germline V gene data show CDR1 as SGHRS and CDR2 as YFSETQ. CDR3 size: 14 residues. This CDR3 is CASSVGISTDTQCF. CDR3 sequence (DNA): TGCGCCAGCAGCGTAGGAATTAGCACAGATACGCAGTGTTTT.